Below, 25 T cell receptor beta chains from the same sample are listed, as sequenced in a study of T-cell memory formation after mild COVID-19. One entry per CDR3 protein, called by TCRdb with MiXCR from the 5' RACE reads. The sample shows around 100,000 distinct CDR3 sequences, 22% of them seen only once. Specimen: PBMCs or a T cell subset sorted from them (not recorded which). Receptors originate from a man aged 18 to 35 who had mild COVID-19 (a few samples of this study predate the infection). Cell type and time point are not known.

V is TRBV6-6 and J is TRBJ2-5; tentatively, D is TRBD1 (5 bases). The germline gives CDR1 MNHNY, CDR2 SVGAGI (reference sequence). V was clipped by 2 bases and J by 12 bases, with 13 bases between them. This CDR3 contains 12 residues. DNA for the CDR3: TGTGCCAGCAGTTACACAGGCACGGATGAGTACTTC. As protein: CASSYTGTDEYF.

In its sample, this clonotype was seen many times. The V and J genes are TRBV7-9 and TRBJ1-2; D gene uncertain. This CDR3 contains 14 residues. Trimming stripped 1 base from V and 2 bases from J, with 8 bases between. The germline V gene encodes CDR1 SEHNR and CDR2 FQNEAQ (reference sequence). Here the CDR3 DNA reads TGTGCCAGCAGCTTAGGTACAGAGAACTATGGCTACACCTTC. This gives the protein CASSLGTENYGYTF.

This clonotype was counted only a few times. The rearrangement links TRBV7-2 to TRBJ1-1; D uncertain. CDR3 length equals 15 residues. Germline V gene lookup returns CDR1 SGHTA and CDR2 FQGNSA. Trimming removed 1 base from V and 5 bases from J, with 14 bases in between. The CDR3 loop is CASSLVRAVGTEAFF. Here the CDR3 DNA reads TGTGCCAGCAGCTTAGTCCGGGCGGTTGGGACTGAAGCTTTCTTT.

This clonotype was counted once. The chain uses TRBV7-9 and TRBJ1-4; 7 positions agree with TRBD1. CDR3 length: 17 residues. The junction had 12 bases not matched to a gene; V was cut back by 4 bases and J by 4 bases. Per the germline V gene, CDR1 is SEHNR and CDR2 is FQNEAQ (reference sequence). CDR3: CASSYPPTGYLNEKLFF. In DNA, the CDR3 is TGTGCCAGCAGCTACCCCCCGACAGGGTACCTTAATGAAAAACTGTTTTTT.

This clonotype turned up a few times. This CDR3 is CSVVFQGADEQYV. The DNA for the CDR3 is TGCAGCGTTGTTTTTCAAGGGGCCGACGAGCAGTACGTC. This chain joins TRBV29-1 and TRBJ2-7, with D tentatively TRBD1 (5 bases). Germline assignment: CDR1 SQVTM and CDR2 ANQGSEA. Trimming took 4 bases from V and 5 from J, leaving 15 bases between them. The CDR3 has 13 residues.

This clonotype was counted between two and nine times. This chain links TRBV6-5 with TRBJ2-1, with D possibly matching TRBD2 (7 bases). The CDR3 totals 17 residues. Per the germline V gene, CDR1 is MNHEY and CDR2 is SVGAGI. The V end was cut by 0 bases, the J end by 0 bases, with 12 bases between. In DNA, the CDR3 is TGTGCCAGCAGTTACTCGAGGCGGGGGCCCTCCTACAATGAGCAGTTCTTC. This translates into CASSYSRRGPSYNEQFF.

Concerning this clonotype: The junction departs from the called germline gene at one end, perhaps through a read error. The chain uses TRBV4-1 and TRBJ2-2; D is possibly TRBD1 or TRBD2 (5 bases each). From germline, CDR1 is MGHRA and CDR2 YSYEKL. The CDR3 contains 17 residues. CDR3 in amino acids: CASSQDLARGRVGELFF. DNA of the CDR3: TGTGCCAGCAGCCAAGATCTTGCGAGGGGCCGCGTCGGGGAGCTGTTTTTT.

This clonotype came up a few times. The chain joins TRBV6-6 to TRBJ2-3; D remains ambiguous. The CDR3 is 12 amino acids. CDR1 MNHNY and CDR2 SVGAGI come from the germline V gene (reference sequence). V was cut by 11 bases and J by 0 bases, with 9 bases left in between. The CDR3: CALMASTDTQYF. The CDR3 nucleotides read TGTGCCCTCATGGCTAGCACAGATACGCAGTATTTT.

The gene calls are TRBV3-1 and TRBJ2-1, with D uncertain. The V gene's germline CDR1 is LGHDT and CDR2 YNNKEL (reference sequence). Trimming shortened V by 4 bases and J by 4 bases, and 8 bases separated the two germline ends. The CDR3 totals 13 residues. In DNA, the CDR3 is TGTGCCAGCAGCCTTGGTAATTACAATGAGCAGTTCTTC. Translated: CASSLGNYNEQFF.

The V and J genes are TRBV20-1 and TRBJ2-2, with D perhaps matching TRBD2 (6 bases). V lost 3 bases, J lost 0 bases, and 8 bases lay in between. CDR1 and CDR2 from the germline V gene are DFQATT and SNEGSKA (reference sequence). CDR3 length: 14 residues. The CDR3 DNA sequence: TGCAGTGCTAGGGTAGCGGCGAACACCGGGGAGCTGTTTTTT. Its protein product is CSARVAANTGELFF.

This clonotype was counted many times. V usage is TRBV11-2 and J usage is TRBJ1-1, with TRBD1 matching over 9 bases. CDR3 length: 13 amino acids. V was pared by 3 bases and J by 5 bases, with 1 base of the junction left unmatched. CDR1 is SGHAT and CDR2 is FQNNGV in the germline V gene. The CDR3 spells CASSLTGGTEAFF. The CDR3 DNA follows: TGTGCCAGCAGCTTGACAGGGGGGACTGAAGCTTTCTTT.

This clonotype was counted a few times. The chain joins TRBV2 to TRBJ1-1; a weak D match, TRBD1 (6 bases). V lost 10 bases to trimming and J lost 3 bases, with 18 bases between them. There are 14 residues in the CDR3. CDR1 and CDR2 (germline): SNHLY, FYNNEI. The DNA of the CDR3 is TGTGCCACCCACTATCATGCAGGGGACACTGAAGCTTTCTTT. The encoded protein is CATHYHAGDTEAFF. Drawing the rest from reference TRBV2 and TRBJ1-1, the complete variable domain is EPEVTQTPSHQVTQMGQEVILRCVPISNHLYFYWYRQILGQKVEFLVSFYNNEISEKSEIFDDQFSVERPDGSNFTLKIRSTKLEDSAMYFCATHYHAGDTEAFFGQGTRLTVV.

In its sample, this clonotype was seen many times. The chain recombines TRBV7-6 with TRBJ2-5, with TRBD2 identical over 7 bases. CDR1 and CDR2 (germline): SGHVS, FNYEAQ. The CDR3 loop spans 16 amino acids. The ends lost 1 base at V and 1 base at J; junction bases unmatched: 6. As DNA, the CDR3 is TGTGCCAGCAGCTTAGGGGAGGGAACCCCCCAAGAGACCCAGTACTTC. Translation gives CASSLGEGTPQETQYF.

This clonotype appeared many times. V gene TRBV20-1 combines with J gene TRBJ2-5; 8 bases fit TRBD1. Trimming removed 0 bases from V and 5 bases from J; junction bases left unmatched: 11. CDR3 size: 16 residues. Looked up from germline, CDR1 is DFQATT and CDR2 is SNEGSKA (reference sequence). The chain's CDR3 is CSARDLGQGAWETQYF. The CDR3 nucleotides read TGCAGTGCTAGAGATCTGGGGCAGGGGGCTTGGGAGACCCAGTACTTC.

This clonotype was observed a few times. This chain links TRBV29-1 with TRBJ2-3; D not certain. The CDR3 is 16 residues long. Germline CDR1 is SQVTM and CDR2 is ANQGSEA. Trimming left V 1 base short and J 0 bases short, with 14 bases between. CDR3 region: CSVEGGPYESTDTQYF. In DNA, the CDR3 is TGCAGCGTTGAAGGTGGACCCTACGAAAGCACAGATACGCAGTATTTT.

This clonotype appeared a few times. The chain recombines TRBV19 with TRBJ2-1; the D is unclear. Trimming took off 3 bases at V and 5 bases at J, with 8 bases between the two ends. Germline loops: CDR1 LNHDA, CDR2 SQIVND (reference sequence). The CDR3 is 13 residues long. CDR3 loop: CASSMGSDNEQFF. The CDR3 DNA reads TGTGCCAGTAGTATGGGCAGTGACAATGAGCAGTTCTTC.

The sample holds a few counts of this clonotype. The V gene is TRBV12-5, the J gene TRBJ1-1; 7 nucleotides align to TRBD1. Per the germline V gene, CDR1 is LGHNT and CDR2 is FRNRAP. The CDR3 contains 17 residues. V was pared by 3 bases and J by 6 bases, with 16 bases of the junction left unmatched. The CDR3 DNA reads TGTGCTAGTGGTTTTGCGACTGACAGGGTTTTTCTATCTGAAGCTTTCTTT. As protein: CASGFATDRVFLSEAFF.

The V and J genes are TRBV5-1 and TRBJ2-7, with D perhaps assigned TRBD1 or TRBD2 (5 bases each). The CDR3 is 13 residues long. The V gene's germline CDR1 is SGHRS and CDR2 YFSETQ. The V gene lost 4 bases and the J gene lost 1 base, with 9 bases spanning the gap. The CDR3 DNA sequence: TGCGCCAGCAGCATTGGGGGATCCTACGAGCAGTACTTC. Its protein product is CASSIGGSYEQYF. Supplemented by reference TRBV5-1 and TRBJ2-7, the full variable domain reads KAGVTQTPRYLIKTRGQQVTLSCSPISGHRSVSWYQQTPGQGLQFLFEYFSETQRNKGNFPGRFSGRQFSNSRSEMNVSTLELGDSALYLCASSIGGSYEQYFGPGTRLTVT.

V is TRBV4-1 and J is TRBJ1-1; 8 bases map to TRBD1. Trimming cost V 0 bases and J 4 bases; bases outside gene matches: 4. This CDR3 region has 15 residues. Germline V CDR1 and CDR2: MGHRA, YSYEKL. The CDR3 sequence is CASSQDRGLSTEAFF. As DNA, the CDR3 is TGCGCCAGCAGCCAAGACAGGGGGCTAAGCACTGAAGCTTTCTTT.

The J gene is TRBJ1-5, the V gene TRBV10-3; tentative D call: TRBD1 (6 bases). In germline, CDR1 is ENHRY, CDR2 SYGVKD. The CDR3 is 15 amino acids. Trimming took off 10 bases at V and 1 base at J, with 17 bases between the two ends. The CDR3 nucleotides read TGTGCCACCCATGACGTTCAGGGGAGCAATCAGCCCCAGCATTTT. Translating it yields CATHDVQGSNQPQHF.

The V call is TRBV4-2, the J call TRBJ1-2; the D gene is possibly TRBD1 (6 bases). CDR1 is LGHNA and CDR2 is YNFKEQ in the germline V gene. Trimming took 7 bases from V and 4 from J, leaving 10 bases between them. This CDR3 contains 12 residues. The CDR3 loop is CASKGGGYGYTF. Here the CDR3 DNA reads TGTGCCAGCAAAGGAGGGGGCTATGGCTACACCTTC.

This clonotype was seen ten or more times. The J gene is TRBJ2-3, the V gene TRBV2; 10 bases match TRBD2. The trim removed 2 bases at V and 7 bases at J, leaving 9 bases unmatched. Germline V gene lookup returns CDR1 SNHLY and CDR2 FYNNEI. This CDR3 spans 16 amino acids. CDR3 protein: CASSESPSGGAYTQYF. Written as DNA, the CDR3 is TGTGCCAGCAGTGAATCCCCCAGCGGGGGGGCGTATACGCAGTATTTT.

The chain has TRBV12-3 or TRBV12-4 and TRBJ1-1; weak D call: TRBD1 (5 bases). V was cut by 4 bases and J by 2 bases, with 14 bases left in between. CDR3 length: 15 residues. This CDR3 is CASSSWGSINTEAFF. The DNA for the CDR3 is TGTGCCAGCAGTTCCTGGGGGAGTATAAACACTGAAGCTTTCTTT.

In its sample, this clonotype was seen a few times. This rearrangement joins TRBV7-9 to TRBJ2-2; maybe TRBD1 (6 bases). The V gene lost 5 bases and the J gene lost 8 bases, with 12 bases spanning the gap. Germline assignment: CDR1 SEHNR and CDR2 FQNEAQ (reference sequence). The CDR3 loop spans 13 amino acids. Here the CDR3 DNA reads TGTGCCAGCAGCAGCGACAGGCCAGGGGAGCTGTTTTTT. It specifies CASSSDRPGELFF.

V and J are TRBV6-2 or TRBV6-3 and TRBJ2-7, with TRBD2 as a possible D gene (6 bases). Deletions cut 6 bases from V and 5 bases from J, with 17 bases between. The CDR3 extends over 14 amino acids. CDR1 is MNHEY and CDR2 is SVGEGT in the germline V gene. This chain's CDR3 is CASSPGRYRDEQYF. In DNA form, the CDR3 reads TGTGCCAGCAGCCCTGGGAGGTATCGGGACGAGCAGTACTTC.